Sequencing of this T cell receptor beta chain was carried out in a study of cytomegalovirus exposure and HLA in healthy donors. The primer mix had 60 Vbeta and 13 Jbeta primers. Produced via immunoSEQ multiplex PCR; TCRdb's table is partial and in-frame only. The repertoire holds around 100,000 clones, with around three fifths as singletons. Germline V gene sequence: CDR1 KGHSH, CDR2 LQKENI. V lost 3 bases and J lost 4; bases outside the gene matches: 7. The CDR3 contains 17 residues. The receptor was derived from a man under 40 in good health and CMV-seronegative. V and J are TRBV18 and TRBJ2-6, with 9 positions matching TRBD1. Sequencing was performed on PBMCs. CDR3 sequence (DNA): TGTGCCAGCTCACCTGGGACAGGGTTAGACGGGGCCAACGTCCTGACTTTC. Protein sequence: CASSPGTGLDGANVLTF.